The 10 T cell receptor beta chains below were found in one sample sequenced in a study of T cells in Graves' hyperthyroidism and ophthalmopathy. RNA transcripts provided the source from which TCR beta CDR3 regions were amplified. HTBI primers drove first-round RT-PCR of the TCR CDR3. One entry per CDR3 protein, called by TCRdb with MiXCR from the multiplex PCR reads. The sample includes around 600,000 distinct CDR3 sequences, 15% to 20% of them seen just once. Sequencing was carried out using blood. Receptors originate from a woman aged 40 to 55 with Graves' ophthalmopathy.

At least ten counts were recorded for this clonotype. The chain employs TRBV7-8 and TRBJ2-6, with D possibly TRBD2 on 6 matching bases. Trimming cost V 5 bases and J 0 bases, with 14 bases left between them. CDR1 is SGHVS, CDR2 FQNEAQ, per germline. This CDR3 region has 17 residues. The CDR3, as DNA: TGTGCCAGCAGCCTATGGGGGGAGCACTCTGGGGCCAACGTCCTGACTTTC. As protein: CASSLWGEHSGANVLTF.

V and J are TRBV12-3 or TRBV12-4 and TRBJ2-5; either TRBD1 or TRBD2 may fit D (5 bases each). V shed 4 bases and J shed 5 bases, with 17 bases lying between them. This CDR3 is built from 15 residues. CDR3 region: CASSSPGFGAETQYF. CDR3 nucleotides: TGTGCCAGCAGTTCACCGGGATTTGGGGCGGAGACCCAGTACTTC.

This clonotype was counted at least ten times. This rearrangement joins TRBV6-1 to TRBJ2-1; TRBD2 matches 9 bases. Trimming took 7 bases from V and 0 from J; bases not matched to a gene: 4. Germline CDR1 MNHNS, CDR2 SASEGT. This CDR3 is 15 amino acids long. CDR3 residues: CASNRAGGSYNEQFF. The CDR3 region has the DNA TGTGCCAGCAATAGAGCGGGGGGCTCCTACAATGAGCAGTTCTTC.

This clonotype has a handful of counts. The V call is TRBV24-1, the J call TRBJ2-3, with D uncertain. The germline CDR1 and CDR2 sequences are KGHDR and SFDVKD. V was clipped by 7 bases and J by 1 base, with 8 bases between them. The CDR3 runs to 13 residues. The CDR3 nucleotides are TGTGCCACCAGAAGTCCTGGCACAGATACGCAGTATTTT. Translation: CATRSPGTDTQYF.

About this clonotype itself: A much larger clone sits a single nucleotide away, making a read error possible. V is TRBV28 and J is TRBJ2-3; 7 bases align to TRBD2. The CDR3 extends over 15 amino acids. Germline V gene data show CDR1 as MDHEN and CDR2 as SYDVKM. CDR3 bases: TGTGCCAGCAGTTTATACGGGAGGAACACAGGTACGCAGTATTTT. Translating gives CASSLYGRNTGTQYF.

This clonotype was counted many times. The DNA of the CDR3 is TGCAGTGCTACCTACCGGGGGGGAGGGTTAGATACGCAGTATTTT. Amino acid sequence: CSATYRGGGLDTQYF. The gene calls are TRBV20-1 and TRBJ2-3, with 8 nucleotides matching TRBD2. With 4 bases clipped from V and 5 bases from J, the junction kept 11 bases outside the gene matches. The CDR3 covers 15 residues. Germline CDR1 is DFQATT and CDR2 is SNEGSKA (reference sequence).

On this clonotype itself: A much larger clone differs by one base, so this may be a read error. V is TRBV6-1 and J is TRBJ1-1, with 10 bases fitting TRBD1. CDR1 is MNHNS, CDR2 SASEGT, per germline. The CDR3 runs 15 residues. The CDR3 loop reads CASSERTGGKTEAYF. CDR3 bases: TGTGCCAGCAGTGAAAGGACAGGGGGGAAGACTGAAGCTTACTTT.

This chain connects TRBV7-8 to TRBJ2-3; TRBD2 matches 14 bases. Germline V CDR1 and CDR2: SGHVS, FQNEAQ. This CDR3 contains 19 residues. V lost 4 bases, J lost 1 base, and 10 bases stayed unmatched. The CDR3 nucleotides are TGTGCCAGCAGCTCTCCCGGGACTAGCGGGAGTTATGGCACAGATACGCAGTATTTT. Amino acids: CASSSPGTSGSYGTDTQYF.

This clonotype was seen repeatedly, ten times or more. The J gene is TRBJ1-2, the V gene TRBV6-1, with a possible D match to TRBD1 (5 bases). Trimming removed 4 bases at V and 6 bases at J, with 15 bases between. CDR3 length: 14 residues. Germline CDR1 and CDR2: MNHNS and SASEGT. CDR3 in DNA: TGTGCCAGCAGTGTCTCCGGGACTTCCGATGGCTACACCTTC. It translates to CASSVSGTSDGYTF.

The CDR3 sequence: CASSLVPTVWETEAFF. The CDR3 DNA sequence: TGTGCCAGCAGCTTAGTTCCGACAGTCTGGGAGACTGAAGCTTTCTTT. The chain employs TRBV11-2 and TRBJ1-1, with D perhaps TRBD1 (5 bases). Germline CDR1 is SGHAT and CDR2 is FQNNGV. The V and J ends lost 1 base and 5 bases respectively, with 17 bases between them. CDR3 length: 16 residues.